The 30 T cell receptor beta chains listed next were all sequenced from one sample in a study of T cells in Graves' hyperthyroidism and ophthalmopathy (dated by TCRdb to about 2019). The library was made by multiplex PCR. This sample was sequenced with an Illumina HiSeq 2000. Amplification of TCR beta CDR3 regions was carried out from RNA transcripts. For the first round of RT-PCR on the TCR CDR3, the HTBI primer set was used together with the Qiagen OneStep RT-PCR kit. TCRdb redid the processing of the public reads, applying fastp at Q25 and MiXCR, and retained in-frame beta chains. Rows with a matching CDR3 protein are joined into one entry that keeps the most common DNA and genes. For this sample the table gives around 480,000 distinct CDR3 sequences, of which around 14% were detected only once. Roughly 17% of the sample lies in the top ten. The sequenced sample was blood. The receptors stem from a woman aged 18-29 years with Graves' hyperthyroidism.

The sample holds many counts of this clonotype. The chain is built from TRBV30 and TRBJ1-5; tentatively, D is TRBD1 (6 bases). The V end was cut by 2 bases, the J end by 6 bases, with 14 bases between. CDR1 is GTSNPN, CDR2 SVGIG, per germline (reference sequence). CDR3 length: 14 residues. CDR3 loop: CAWSPGAGVQPQHF. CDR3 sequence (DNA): TGTGCCTGGAGTCCCGGGGCAGGGGTTCAGCCCCAGCATTTT.

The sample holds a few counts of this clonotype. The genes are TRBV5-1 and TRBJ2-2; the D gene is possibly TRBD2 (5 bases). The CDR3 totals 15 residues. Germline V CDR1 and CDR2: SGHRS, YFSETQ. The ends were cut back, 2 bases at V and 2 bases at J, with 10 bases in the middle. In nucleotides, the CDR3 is TGCGCCAGCAGCTTCGGACTGATTAACACCGGGGAGCTGTTTTTT. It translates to CASSFGLINTGELFF.

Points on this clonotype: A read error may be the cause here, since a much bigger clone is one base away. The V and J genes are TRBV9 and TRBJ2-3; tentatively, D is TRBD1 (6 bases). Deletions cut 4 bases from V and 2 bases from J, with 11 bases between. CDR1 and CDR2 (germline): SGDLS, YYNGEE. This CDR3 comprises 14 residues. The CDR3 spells CASSIRDTTDTQYF. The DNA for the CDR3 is TGTGCCAGCAGCATCCGGGACACCACAGATACGCAGTATTTT.

The CDR3: CASTFPEGGAGEKLFF. The DNA for the CDR3 is TGTGCCAGCACCTTCCCAGAGGGGGGCGCGGGTGAAAAACTGTTTTTT. V gene TRBV7-9 combines with J gene TRBJ1-4; weak D call: TRBD1 (6 bases). Deletions cut 7 bases from V and 7 bases from J, with 22 bases between. Germline assignment: CDR1 SEHNR and CDR2 FQNEAQ (reference sequence). The CDR3 runs to 16 residues.

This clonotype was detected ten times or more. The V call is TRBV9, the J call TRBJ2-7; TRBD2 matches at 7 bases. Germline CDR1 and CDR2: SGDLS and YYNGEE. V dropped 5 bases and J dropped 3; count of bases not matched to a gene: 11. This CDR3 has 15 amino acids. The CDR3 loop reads CASSPDGGRFYEQYF. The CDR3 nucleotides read TGTGCCAGCAGTCCTGACGGGGGGAGGTTCTACGAGCAGTACTTC.

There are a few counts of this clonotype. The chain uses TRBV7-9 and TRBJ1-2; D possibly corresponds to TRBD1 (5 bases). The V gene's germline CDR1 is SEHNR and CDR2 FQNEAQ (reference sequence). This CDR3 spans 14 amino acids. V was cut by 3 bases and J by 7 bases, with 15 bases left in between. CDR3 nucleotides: TGTGCCAGCAGCTTGGGGTCCGGGACGACTGGCTACACCTTC. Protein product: CASSLGSGTTGYTF. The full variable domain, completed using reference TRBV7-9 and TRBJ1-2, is DTGVSQNPRHKITKRGQNVTFRCDPISEHNRLYWYRQTLGQGPEFLTYFQNEAQLEKSRLLSDRFSAERPKGSFSTLEIQRTEQGDSAMYLCASSLGSGTTGYTFGSGTRLTVV.

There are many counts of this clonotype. The CDR3 reads CASSVGEGQGGIDGYTF. The CDR3 nucleotides read TGTGCCAGCAGCGTAGGAGAGGGACAGGGAGGAATCGATGGCTACACCTTC. The chain combines TRBV9 with TRBJ1-2; 9 bases align to TRBD1. V lost 0 bases to trimming and J lost 6 bases; unmatched junction nucleotides: 12. In germline, CDR1 is SGDLS, CDR2 YYNGEE. The CDR3 contains 17 residues. Supplemented by reference TRBV9 and TRBJ1-2, the full variable domain reads DSGVTQTPKHLITATGQRVTLRCSPRSGDLSVYWYQQSLDQGLQFLIQYYNGEERAKGNILERFSAQQFPDLHSELNLSSLELGDSALYFCASSVGEGQGGIDGYTFGSGTRLTVV.

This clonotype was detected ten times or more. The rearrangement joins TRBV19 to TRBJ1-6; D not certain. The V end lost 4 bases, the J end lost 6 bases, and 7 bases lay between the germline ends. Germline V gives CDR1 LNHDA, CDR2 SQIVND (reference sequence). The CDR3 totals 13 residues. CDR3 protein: CASSTSGNSPLHF. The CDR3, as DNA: TGTGCCAGTAGTACGAGTGGTAATTCACCCCTCCACTTT.

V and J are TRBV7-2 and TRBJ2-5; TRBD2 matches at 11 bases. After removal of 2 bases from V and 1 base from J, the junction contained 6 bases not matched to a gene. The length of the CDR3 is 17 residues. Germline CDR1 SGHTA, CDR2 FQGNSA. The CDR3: CASSLLAGGSLQETQYF. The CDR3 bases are TGTGCCAGCAGCTTACTAGCGGGAGGATCCCTCCAAGAGACCCAGTACTTC.

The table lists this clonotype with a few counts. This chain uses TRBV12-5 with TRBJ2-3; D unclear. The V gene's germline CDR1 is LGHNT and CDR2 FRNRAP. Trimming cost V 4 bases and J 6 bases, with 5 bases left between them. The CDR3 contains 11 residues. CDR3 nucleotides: TGTGCTAGTGGTTCGAGGGATACGCAGTATTTT. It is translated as CASGSRDTQYF.

The DNA for the CDR3 is TGTGCCAGCAGTTCCCGCGCGTGGGATTCCTACGAGCAGTACTTC. Encoded protein: CASSSRAWDSYEQYF. This chain links TRBV6-1 with TRBJ2-7; D unresolved. Trimming cost V 5 bases and J 1 base, with 15 bases left between them. From germline, CDR1 is MNHNS and CDR2 SASEGT. The CDR3 runs 15 residues.

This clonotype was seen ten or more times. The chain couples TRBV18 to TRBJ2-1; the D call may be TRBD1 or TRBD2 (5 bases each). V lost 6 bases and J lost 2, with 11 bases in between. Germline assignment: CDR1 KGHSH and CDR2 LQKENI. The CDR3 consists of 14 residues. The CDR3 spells CASSKGRAYNEQFF. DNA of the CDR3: TGTGCCAGCTCCAAGGGACGGGCCTACAATGAGCAGTTCTTC.

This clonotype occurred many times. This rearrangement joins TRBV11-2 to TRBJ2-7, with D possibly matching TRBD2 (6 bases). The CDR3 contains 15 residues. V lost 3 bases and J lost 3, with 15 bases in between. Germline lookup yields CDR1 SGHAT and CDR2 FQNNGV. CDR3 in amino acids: CASSFGAGPGYEQYV. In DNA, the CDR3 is TGTGCCAGCAGCTTCGGGGCGGGGCCTGGCTACGAGCAGTACGTC.

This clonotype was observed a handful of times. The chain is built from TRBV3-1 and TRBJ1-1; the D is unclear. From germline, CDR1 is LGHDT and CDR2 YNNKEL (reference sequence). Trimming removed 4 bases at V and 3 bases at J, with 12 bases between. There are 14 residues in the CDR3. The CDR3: CASSPDPKDTEAFF. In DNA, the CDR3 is TGTGCCAGCAGCCCCGACCCCAAGGACACTGAAGCTTTCTTT.

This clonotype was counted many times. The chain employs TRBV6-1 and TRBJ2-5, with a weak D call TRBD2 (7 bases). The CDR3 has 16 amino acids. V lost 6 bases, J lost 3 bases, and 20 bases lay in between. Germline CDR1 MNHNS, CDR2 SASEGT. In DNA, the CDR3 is TGTGCCAGCAGCTACGGCGTGGGGGCGGGGGAAGAGACCCAGTACTTC. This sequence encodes CASSYGVGAGEETQYF.

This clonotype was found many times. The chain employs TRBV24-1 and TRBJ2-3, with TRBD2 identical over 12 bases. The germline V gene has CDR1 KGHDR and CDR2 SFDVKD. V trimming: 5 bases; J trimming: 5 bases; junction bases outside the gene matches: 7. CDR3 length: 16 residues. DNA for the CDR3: TGTGCCACCAGTGGGACTAGCGGGACGGGGAGAGATACGCAGTATTTT. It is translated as CATSGTSGTGRDTQYF.

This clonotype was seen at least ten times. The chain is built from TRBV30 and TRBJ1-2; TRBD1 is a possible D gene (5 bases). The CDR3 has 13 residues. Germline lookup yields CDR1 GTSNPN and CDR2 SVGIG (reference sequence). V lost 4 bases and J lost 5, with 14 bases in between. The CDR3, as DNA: TGTGCCTGGACCCGGGACCGCTTGTATGGCTACACCTTC. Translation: CAWTRDRLYGYTF.

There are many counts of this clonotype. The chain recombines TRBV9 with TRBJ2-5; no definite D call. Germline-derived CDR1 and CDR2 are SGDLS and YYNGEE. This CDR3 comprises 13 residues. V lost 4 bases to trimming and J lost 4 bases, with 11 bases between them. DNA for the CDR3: TGTGCCAGCAGCACCAACCAAGGAGAGACCCAGTACTTC. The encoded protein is CASSTNQGETQYF.

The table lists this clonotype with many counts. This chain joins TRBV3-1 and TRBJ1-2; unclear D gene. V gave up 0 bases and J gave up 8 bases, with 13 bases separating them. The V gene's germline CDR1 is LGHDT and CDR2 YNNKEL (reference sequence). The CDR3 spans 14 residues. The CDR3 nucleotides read TGTGCCAGCAGCCAAGAGGCCATAAAGGGAGGCTACACCTTC. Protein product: CASSQEAIKGGYTF.

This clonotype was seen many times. The CDR3 bases are TGTGCCATCAAGGGGGGTTCGGTAGGGGGCAGCTACAATGAGCAGTTCTTC. Translated, it gives CAIKGGSVGGSYNEQFF. The chain carries TRBV10-3 and TRBJ2-1, with D maybe TRBD1 (7 bases). Germline CDR1 ENHRY, CDR2 SYGVKD. With 7 bases removed from V and 3 bases from J, the gap between germline ends came to 22 bases. The length of the CDR3 is 17 residues.

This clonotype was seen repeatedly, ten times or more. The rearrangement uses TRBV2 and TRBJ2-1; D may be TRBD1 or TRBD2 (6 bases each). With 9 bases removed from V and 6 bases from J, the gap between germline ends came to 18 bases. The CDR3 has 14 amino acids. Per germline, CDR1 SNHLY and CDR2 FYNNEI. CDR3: CARSGTPGGNEQFF. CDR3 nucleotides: TGTGCCAGGTCCGGGACACCCGGGGGCAATGAGCAGTTCTTC.

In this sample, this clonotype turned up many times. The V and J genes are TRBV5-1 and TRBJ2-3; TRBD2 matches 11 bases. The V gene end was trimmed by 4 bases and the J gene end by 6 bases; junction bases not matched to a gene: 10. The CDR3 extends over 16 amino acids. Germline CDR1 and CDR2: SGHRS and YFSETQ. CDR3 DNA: TGCGCCAGCAGCCCCGGGACTAGCGGCCGCCCTGATACGCAGTATTTT. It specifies CASSPGTSGRPDTQYF.

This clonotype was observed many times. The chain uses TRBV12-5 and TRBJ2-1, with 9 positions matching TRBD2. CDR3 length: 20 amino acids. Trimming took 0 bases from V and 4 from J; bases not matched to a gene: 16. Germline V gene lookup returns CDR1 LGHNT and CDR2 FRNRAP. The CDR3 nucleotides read TGTGCTAGTGGTTTGGTACCGGGTAGCGGGAGAAGCTTGGGATACAATGAGCAGTTCTTC. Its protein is CASGLVPGSGRSLGYNEQFF.

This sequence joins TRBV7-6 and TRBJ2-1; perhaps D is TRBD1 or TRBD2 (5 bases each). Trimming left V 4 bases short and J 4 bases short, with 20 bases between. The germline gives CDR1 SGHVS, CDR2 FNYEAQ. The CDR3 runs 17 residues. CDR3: CASSSLPEGRAYNEQFF. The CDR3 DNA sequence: TGTGCCAGCAGCTCGCTGCCTGAGGGGCGCGCGTACAATGAGCAGTTCTTC.

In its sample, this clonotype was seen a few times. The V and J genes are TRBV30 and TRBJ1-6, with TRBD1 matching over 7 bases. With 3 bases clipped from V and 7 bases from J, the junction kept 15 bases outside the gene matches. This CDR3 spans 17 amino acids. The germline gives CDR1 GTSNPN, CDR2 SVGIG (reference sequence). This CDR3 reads CAWSRDSGVGANSPLHF. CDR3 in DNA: TGTGCCTGGAGCAGGGACAGCGGAGTGGGTGCAAATTCACCCCTCCACTTT.

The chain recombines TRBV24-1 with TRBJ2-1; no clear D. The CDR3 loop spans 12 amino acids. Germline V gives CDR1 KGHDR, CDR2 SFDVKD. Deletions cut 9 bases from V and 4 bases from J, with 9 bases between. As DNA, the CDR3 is TGTGCCACCGCGGCCGCTTACAATGAGCAGTTCTTC. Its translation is CATAAAYNEQFF.

The CDR3 loop reads CASSPARAQETQYF. Here the CDR3 DNA reads TGTGCCAGCTCACCGGCAAGGGCGCAAGAGACCCAGTACTTC. The V gene is TRBV18, the J gene TRBJ2-5, with D uncertain. The germline CDR1 and CDR2 sequences are KGHSH and LQKENI. The CDR3 is 14 residues long. Trimming shortened V by 3 bases and J by 2 bases, and 10 bases separated the two germline ends.

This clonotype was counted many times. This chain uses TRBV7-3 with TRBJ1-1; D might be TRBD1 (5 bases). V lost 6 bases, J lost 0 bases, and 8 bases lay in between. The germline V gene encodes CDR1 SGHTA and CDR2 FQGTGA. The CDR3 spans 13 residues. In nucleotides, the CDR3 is TGTGCCAGCAGAGAGGGGATGAACACTGAAGCTTTCTTT. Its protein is CASREGMNTEAFF.

Here the CDR3 DNA reads TGTGCCAGCAGCTCCGCAGGGGACCCCTACGAGCAGTACGTC. Protein sequence: CASSSAGDPYEQYV. V usage is TRBV7-9 and J usage is TRBJ2-7; D perhaps matches TRBD1 (6 bases). The CDR3 consists of 14 residues. The germline gives CDR1 SEHNR, CDR2 FQNEAQ (reference sequence). The germline V and J ends were trimmed by 4 bases and 2 bases, with 12 bases remaining between them.

The CDR3 region has the DNA TGTGCCAGCAGTGCGGCAGGGGGCAGGACTGAAGCTTTCTTT. It specifies CASSAAGGRTEAFF. The rearrangement joins TRBV6-1 to TRBJ1-1; TRBD1 matches 8 bases. Unmatched junction bases numbered 6, after V lost 4 bases and J lost 5 bases. Germline CDR1 MNHNS, CDR2 SASEGT. CDR3 length equals 14 residues.